This T cell receptor beta chain was identified during a study of PD-L1 blockade in urothelial cancer. Generated by immunoSEQ multiplex PCR, the TCRdb table keeps only in-frame clones and is missing some. The data show about 24,000 clones, approximately 88% seen once. The V gene lost 3 bases and the J gene lost 6 bases, with 21 bases spanning the gap. Germline V gene lookup returns CDR1 GTSNPN and CDR2 SVGIG (reference sequence). CDR3 length equals 15 residues. V usage is TRBV30 and J usage is TRBJ2-7; possibly TRBD1 for D (6 bases). This specimen consisted of PBMCs, obtained around atezolizumab (anti-PD-L1) treatment. The receptor's source is a man in his 70s with urothelial cancer. CDR3 loop: CAWSEGDGMVLEQYF. CDR3 bases: TGTGCCTGGAGCGAGGGGGACGGGATGGTTCTCGAGCAGTACTTC.